The present T cell receptor beta chain was sequenced within a study of OX40 agonist ivuxolimab in advanced cancers. Study information: Ivuxolimab is an agonistic anti-OX40 (CD134) antibody, and patients were treated with it. The group had a mean age of around 60 years, ranged from about 20 to 85, and was 75% to 85% male.

Remarks on this clone: Antigen specificity is unknown.

The study's findings and limits: CD8+ T cells (on average) carried more expanded clones than CD4+ T cells.

Produced via immunoSEQ multiplex PCR; TCRdb's table is partial and in-frame only. The sample records roughly 60,000 clones, about 89% being singletons. This TCR derives from an adult with an advanced solid tumor such as melanoma, head and neck, liver or kidney cancer. Specimen: CD4+ or CD8+ T cells sorted from blood, collected in a trial of the OX40 agonist ivuxolimab.

The CDR3 sequence is CATSREGHETQYF. The CDR3 nucleotides read TGTGCCACCAGCAGGGAAGGGCACGAGACCCAGTACTTC. The chain uses TRBV15 and TRBJ2-5; D is unclear. V lost 3 bases, J lost 5 bases, and 10 bases lay in between. CDR1 LNHNV and CDR2 YYDKDF come from the germline V gene (reference sequence). The CDR3 has 13 residues.